A single sample is the source of the 29 T cell receptor beta chains below, sequenced in a study of cytomegalovirus exposure and HLA in healthy donors. Primers for the PCR totalled 60 Vbeta and 13 Jbeta. Method: immunoSEQ multiplex PCR; TCRdb's copy keeps in-frame clones and lacks some. The table has under 200,000 clones, over 80% seen once. What was sequenced was PBMCs. The receptors come from a male donor in good health and CMV-seropositive.

The table lists this clone with a few counts. The chain uses TRBV30 and TRBJ2-7; TRBD1 aligns across 9 bases. V shed 4 bases, J shed 0 bases, and the junction held 7 bases outside the gene matches. Per the germline V gene, CDR1 is GTSNPN and CDR2 is SVGIG (reference sequence). The CDR3 is made up of 15 amino acids. This CDR3 is CAWNPGQGGSYEQYF. Written as DNA, the CDR3 is TGTGCCTGGAACCCGGGACAGGGCGGCTCCTACGAGCAGTACTTC.

The chain employs TRBV2 and TRBJ2-2; 9 bases are shared with TRBD2. This CDR3 is built from 15 residues. Germline CDR1 reads SNHLY; CDR2 reads FYNNEI. Trimming cost V 1 base and J 6 bases; bases outside gene matches: 3. For the CDR3, the DNA is TGTGCCAGCAGTGAAGTTAGCGGGAGTTCCGGGGAGCTGTTTTTT. It translates to CASSEVSGSSGELFF.

This rearrangement joins TRBV28 to TRBJ2-5, with 11 nucleotides matching TRBD2. The J call may be incorrect, as the DNA end agrees better with TRBJ2-7. This CDR3 is built from 17 residues. Germline CDR1 MDHEN, CDR2 SYDVKM. In DNA, the CDR3 is TGTGCCAGCAGTTTATGGTCACTAGCGGGAGCATCCTACGAGCAGTACTTC. Protein product: CASSLWSLAGASYEQYF.

The J gene is TRBJ2-2, the V gene TRBV6-5; 9 bases are shared with TRBD2. V shed 0 bases, J shed 6 bases, and the junction held 5 bases outside the gene matches. The length of the CDR3 is 16 residues. Looked up from germline, CDR1 is MNHEY and CDR2 is SVGAGI. The CDR3 region is CASSYSTGGRAGELFF. In nucleotides, the CDR3 is TGTGCCAGCAGTTACTCTACAGGCGGGAGGGCCGGGGAGCTGTTTTTT.

The chain carries TRBV7-2 and TRBJ2-1, with 11 bases lining up with TRBD2. The CDR3 has 15 amino acids. From germline, CDR1 is SGHTA and CDR2 FQGNSA. V lost 1 base to trimming and J lost 7 bases; unmatched junction nucleotides: 3. Here the CDR3 DNA reads TGTGCCAGCAGCTTAGAACTAGCGGGAGAGAATGAGCAGTTCTTC. Amino acids: CASSLELAGENEQFF.

The CDR3 is CASSSGLAGVMSGEQYF. In nucleotides, the CDR3 is TGCGCCAGCAGCTCGGGACTAGCGGGAGTTATGTCGGGCGAGCAGTACTTC. The rearrangement joins TRBV5-1 to TRBJ2-7; 14 nucleotides match TRBD2. With 3 bases clipped from V and 6 bases from J, the junction kept 11 bases outside the gene matches. The CDR3 spans 17 residues. Germline CDR1 is SGHRS and CDR2 is YFSETQ.

This chain joins TRBV11-2 and TRBJ1-5, with unresolved D. The V gene's germline CDR1 is SGHAT and CDR2 FQNNGV. Trimming took 5 bases from V and 3 from J, leaving 17 bases between them. This CDR3 spans 16 amino acids. This chain's CDR3 is CASSPRPEASNQPQHF. In DNA form, the CDR3 reads TGTGCCAGCAGCCCACGCCCGGAGGCGTCCAATCAGCCCCAGCATTTT.

This clone was seen a single time. The V and J genes are TRBV14 and TRBJ2-5, with 8 bases matching TRBD2. Unmatched junction bases numbered 4, after V lost 8 bases and J lost 5 bases. The CDR3 runs to 12 residues. The germline V gene has CDR1 SGHDN and CDR2 FVKESK. CDR3 protein: CASAGTRETQYF. The CDR3 region has the DNA TGTGCCAGCGCGGGGACTAGGGAGACCCAGTACTTC.

This clone was seen only a few times. The same CDR3 can be traced to other DNA sequences in this sample. The chain combines TRBV7-9 with TRBJ1-1; D uncertain. The CDR3 sequence is 13 residues long. The germline V gene encodes CDR1 SEHNR and CDR2 FQNEAQ (reference sequence). V shed 1 base and J shed 3 bases, with 6 bases lying between them. The CDR3 bases are TGTGCCAGCAGCTTAGACCGGGACACTGAAGCTTTCTTT. It codes for CASSLDRDTEAFF.

On this clone itself: The conserved final phenylalanine or tryptophan is absent from the CDR3, which likely points to a read error. The chain couples TRBV6-5 to TRBJ1-1; 7 bases match TRBD1. CDR1 and CDR2 (germline): MNHEY, SVGAGI. Trimming at V came to 5 bases and at J to 8 bases, leaving 8 bases not matched to a gene. The CDR3 is made up of 13 amino acids. The CDR3 loop reads CASSERTGGEAFL. In DNA, the CDR3 is TGTGCCAGCAGTGAACGGACAGGCGGAGAAGCTTTCCTT.

The chain has TRBV14 and TRBJ2-1; TRBD2 matches at 7 bases. The CDR3 is 19 amino acids. Losses at the gene ends were 1 base for V and 3 bases for J; bases not matched to a gene: 15. Germline-derived CDR1 and CDR2 are SGHDN and FVKESK. The chain's CDR3 is CASSQGRLAGPPFYNEQFF. In DNA form, the CDR3 reads TGTGCCAGCAGCCAAGGCAGACTAGCCGGGCCCCCTTTCTACAATGAGCAGTTCTTC.

This clone was counted between two and nine times. The chain has TRBV10-3 and TRBJ2-1, with TRBD2 matching 14 bases. The CDR3 is 17 residues long. With 1 base clipped from V and 6 bases from J, the junction kept 5 bases outside the gene matches. In germline, CDR1 is ENHRY, CDR2 SYGVKD. CDR3 sequence: CAISEWGLAGDLNEQFF. The CDR3 region has the DNA TGTGCCATCAGTGAGTGGGGACTAGCGGGAGATCTCAATGAGCAGTTCTTC.

A few counts support this clone. The chain couples TRBV4-1 to TRBJ2-7; 10 nucleotides match TRBD1. Germline loops: CDR1 MGHRA, CDR2 YSYEKL. This CDR3 comprises 16 residues. V shed 2 bases and J 9 bases; nucleotides not matched to a gene: 13. The CDR3 DNA reads TGCGCCAGCAGCCAATTCCCCCGGGACAGGGGAAAGGTGCAGTACTTC. This translates into CASSQFPRDRGKVQYF.

The CDR3 region has the DNA TGTGCCAGTAGTATAGGATTGAGACAGGGGGCGCGGGGCTACACCTTC. Its translation: CASSIGLRQGARGYTF. This chain links TRBV19 with TRBJ1-2; 10 bases are a match to TRBD1. V was clipped by 1 base and J by 8 bases; unmatched bases: 10. Looked up from germline, CDR1 is LNHDA and CDR2 is SQIVND (reference sequence). This CDR3 is built from 16 residues.

V is TRBV14 and J is TRBJ2-5; no definite D call. Germline loops: CDR1 SGHDN, CDR2 FVKESK. The germline V and J ends were trimmed by 2 bases and 5 bases, with 12 bases remaining between them. This CDR3 region has 14 residues. CDR3 DNA: TGTGCCAGCAGCCAATTCCTAGTCCGGGAGACCCAGTACTTC. This sequence encodes CASSQFLVRETQYF.

The gene calls are TRBV27 and TRBJ1-5, with 7 bases that match TRBD1. There are 16 residues in the CDR3. Losses at the gene ends were 5 bases for V and 2 bases for J; bases not matched to a gene: 9. Germline lookup yields CDR1 MNHEY and CDR2 SMNVEV (reference sequence). CDR3 region: CASSLRGDGGNQPQHF. Written as DNA, the CDR3 is TGTGCCAGCAGTCTCAGGGGGGATGGTGGCAATCAGCCCCAGCATTTT.

The V call is TRBV4-1, the J call TRBJ2-2, with D maybe TRBD2 (5 bases). The CDR3 totals 14 residues. Trimming took 0 bases from V and 10 from J, leaving 12 bases between them. Germline CDR1 reads MGHRA; CDR2 reads YSYEKL. The CDR3 nucleotides are TGCGCCAGCAGCCAAGAGGGAGCCAGGCTGGAGCTGTTTTTT. This translates into CASSQEGARLELFF.

The chain employs TRBV2 and TRBJ1-1; perhaps TRBD1 as D (6 bases). CDR1 and CDR2 from the germline V gene are SNHLY and FYNNEI. The CDR3 runs to 12 residues. The V gene lost 6 bases and the J gene lost 7 bases, with 12 bases spanning the gap. In DNA form, the CDR3 reads TGTGCCAGCAGGGCGACAGGTCGTGAAGCTTTCTTT. Its translation: CASRATGREAFF.

CDR3 protein: CATSRDLGPGGFNEQYF. Here the CDR3 DNA reads TGTGCCACCAGCAGAGATTTGGGCCCAGGGGGCTTCAACGAGCAGTACTTC. The chain joins TRBV15 to TRBJ2-5, with 8 positions matching TRBD1. The tail of the sequence fits TRBJ2-7 better, so the J call may be wrong. CDR3 length: 17 residues. Germline CDR1 reads LNHNV; CDR2 reads YYDKDF (reference sequence).

The CDR3 protein is CASRAGLGNEQFF. The CDR3 DNA follows: TGTGCCAGCAGAGCGGGACTAGGCAATGAGCAGTTCTTC. The V gene is TRBV6-6, the J gene TRBJ2-1; 8 nucleotides match TRBD2. CDR1 is MNHNY, CDR2 SVGAGI, per germline (reference sequence). Trimming took 6 bases from V and 6 from J; bases not matched to a gene: 4. This CDR3 has 13 residues.

The count of this clone is one. The chain carries TRBV6-4 and TRBJ1-4, with 10 bases aligning to TRBD1. The CDR3 has 16 residues. Germline lookup yields CDR1 MRHNA and CDR2 SNTAGT. J was trimmed by 8 bases and V by 0 bases; bases with no gene match: 6. The CDR3 DNA reads as TGTGCCAGCAGTGACTCTTCGGACAGGGGGGTCGAAAAACTGTTTTTT. Amino acid sequence: CASSDSSDRGVEKLFF.

This clone has a single count. Additional DNA sequences in this sample encode the identical CDR3. The chain uses TRBV29-1 and TRBJ2-7, with D possibly matching TRBD1 (6 bases). Trimming stripped 6 bases from V and 1 base from J, with 10 bases between. The CDR3 runs 12 residues. Germline lookup yields CDR1 SQVTM and CDR2 ANQGSEA. The CDR3 bases are TGCAGCGTCCAAAGGGGGTCCTACGAGCAGTACTTC. Protein product: CSVQRGSYEQYF.

This clone was found once. The V gene is TRBV9, the J gene TRBJ2-3; 7 bases align to TRBD2. V shed 0 bases, J shed 0 bases, and the junction held 4 bases outside the gene matches. The germline gives CDR1 SGDLS, CDR2 YYNGEE. The CDR3 has 16 amino acids. Here the CDR3 DNA reads TGTGCCAGCAGCGTAGCCAGCGGGATTAGCACAGATACGCAGTATTTT. This encodes CASSVASGISTDTQYF.

The V gene is TRBV9, the J gene TRBJ2-6; the match to TRBD1 covers 9 bases. CDR3 size: 18 residues. From germline, CDR1 is SGDLS and CDR2 YYNGEE. V was pared by 4 bases and J by 0 bases, with 8 bases of the junction left unmatched. DNA for the CDR3: TGTGCCAGCAGCCTTAACAGGGGGCGATTCTCTGGGGCCAACGTCCTGACTTTC. Translated, it gives CASSLNRGRFSGANVLTF. Full variable domain (missing parts from reference TRBV9 and TRBJ2-6): DSGVTQTPKHLITATGQRVTLRCSPRSGDLSVYWYQQSLDQGLQFLIQYYNGEERAKGNILERFSAQQFPDLHSELNLSSLELGDSALYFCASSLNRGRFSGANVLTFGAGSRLTVL.

V and J are TRBV30 and TRBJ1-1; possible D gene TRBD1, 5 bases. The CDR3 loop spans 14 amino acids. V was cut by 0 bases and J by 10 bases, with 18 bases left in between. Germline CDR1 is GTSNPN and CDR2 is SVGIG (reference sequence). CDR3 region: CAWSVLEGGDGAFF. In DNA, the CDR3 is TGTGCCTGGAGTGTATTGGAGGGAGGGGATGGAGCTTTCTTT.

J is TRBJ2-5 and V is TRBV30; D is undetermined. The CDR3 runs 12 residues. Trimming pared 4 bases from V and 1 base from J, leaving 7 bases between. Per the germline V gene, CDR1 is GTSNPN and CDR2 is SVGIG (reference sequence). The CDR3 is CAWTLGQETQYF. DNA for the CDR3: TGTGCCTGGACTCTAGGCCAAGAGACCCAGTACTTC.

As regards this clone: A junction boundary mismatches the germline segment, possibly from a read error. This chain links TRBV7-9 with TRBJ2-3, with 7 bases aligning to TRBD2. Germline values: CDR1 SEHNR, CDR2 FQNEAQ (reference sequence). This CDR3 spans 16 amino acids. Written as DNA, the CDR3 is TGTTCCAGCAGCCTGAGGGGAGGGCCCGGCACAGATACGCAGTATTTT. Its protein product is CSSSLRGGPGTDTQYF.

CDR3 in DNA: TGTGCCAGTAGTTCCAGGGGGCGGGAGCAGTACTTC. Its translation: CASSSRGREQYF. V gene TRBV19 combines with J gene TRBJ2-7; 8 bases are a match to TRBD1. Trimming removed 5 bases from V and 7 bases from J; junction bases left unmatched: 4. This CDR3 has 12 residues. In germline, CDR1 is LNHDA, CDR2 SQIVND (reference sequence).

This clone was observed once. V is TRBV7-2 and J is TRBJ1-5; 7 bases fit TRBD1. This CDR3 is built from 16 residues. CDR1 and CDR2 (germline): SGHTA, FQGNSA. Trimming took 5 bases from V and 0 from J; bases not matched to a gene: 7. The CDR3 loop reads CASSPTGTYSNQPQHF. DNA of the CDR3: TGTGCCAGCAGCCCGACAGGGACCTATAGCAATCAGCCCCAGCATTTT.